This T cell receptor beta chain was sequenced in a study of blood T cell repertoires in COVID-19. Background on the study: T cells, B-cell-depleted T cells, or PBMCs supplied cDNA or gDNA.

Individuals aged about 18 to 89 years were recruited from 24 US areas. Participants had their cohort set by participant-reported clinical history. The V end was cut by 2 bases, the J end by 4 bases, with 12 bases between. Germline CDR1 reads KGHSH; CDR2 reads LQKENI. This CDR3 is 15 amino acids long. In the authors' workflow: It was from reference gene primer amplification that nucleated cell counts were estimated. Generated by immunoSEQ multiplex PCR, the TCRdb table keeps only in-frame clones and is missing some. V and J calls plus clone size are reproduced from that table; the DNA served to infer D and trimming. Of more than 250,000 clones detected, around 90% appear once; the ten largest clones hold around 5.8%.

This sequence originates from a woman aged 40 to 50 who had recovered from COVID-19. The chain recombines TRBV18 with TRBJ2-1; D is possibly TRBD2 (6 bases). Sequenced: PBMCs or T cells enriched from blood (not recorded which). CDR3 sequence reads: CASSPRRGEYNEQFF. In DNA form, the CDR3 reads TGTGCCAGCTCACCAAGGAGGGGCGAATACAATGAGCAGTTCTTC.